This T cell receptor beta chain originates from a study of shared clonotypes between healthy human individuals. Study details: Donor composition was a couple of women and three men, aged 18 to 49.

This CDR3 has 15 residues. Trimming took off 3 bases at V and 2 bases at J, with 14 bases between the two ends. In germline, CDR1 is LNHDA, CDR2 SQIVND (reference sequence). In the original workflow: Junction-only immunoSEQ data arrived without quality scores, meaning filtering differed. Sequencing used immunoSEQ multiplex PCR; TCRdb keeps in-frame clones, though not all of them. V and J calls and clone size follow that table, whereas D and trimming were derived from the DNA. Seen here are around 2.3 million clones, under 97% observed once, and the top ten hold roughly 0.13%. The TCR comes from a man in his late teens or twenties in good health. V gene TRBV19 combines with J gene TRBJ2-7, with D possibly TRBD1 on 6 matching bases. The material sequenced was naive CD4+ T cells sorted from blood. Described subset: CD45RA+ positively selected. CDR3 protein: CASSIGTPIPYEQYF. CDR3 DNA: TGTGCCAGTAGTATCGGGACACCAATCCCCTACGAGCAGTACTTC.